This T cell receptor beta chain comes out of a study of vaccination effects on CD4 cells after COVID-19. Turning to the study itself: The vaccine given was either BNT162b2 or mRNA-1273, in two doses.

Sequenced by immunoSEQ multiplex PCR; TCRdb stores in-frame clones only, minus some. The data hold tens of thousands of clones, with 75% to 85% observed a single time. With regard to this clone: Its antigen remains unknown.

The V gene's germline CDR1 is SGHNT and CDR2 YYREEE (reference sequence). The ends lost 2 bases at V and 4 bases at J; junction bases unmatched: 3. The CDR3 extends over 15 amino acids. Study outcomes and limitations: New vaccine-induced clones made up most post-vaccine spike-reactive clones in convalescents.

Before sequencing took place, the ViraFEST assay used viral peptide pools to expand antigen-specific CD4+ T cells. Culture proceeded for approximately 9 days, and CD4+ T cells were then isolated. Infection with SARS-CoV-2 occurred in the person between March and December 2020, and PCR confirmed it. The rearrangement links TRBV5-4 to TRBJ2-2; TRBD1 agrees at 9 bases. The sample here was CD4+ T cells from PBMCs cultured with a peptide pool, taken before COVID-19 vaccination. This TCR was recovered from a human donor who had a prior SARS-CoV-2 infection. This CDR3 reads CASSFRQGGTGELFF. The CDR3 DNA sequence: TGTGCCAGCAGCTTTCGACAGGGGGGCACCGGGGAGCTGTTTTTT.